This passage covers 25 T cell receptor beta chains from one sample sequenced in a study of blood T cells in healthy people across ages. A sample-barcoded 5' primer and a J-beta primer mix were used in a second PCR of roughly 7 to 11 cycles. TCRdb used MiXCR to reprocess the 5' RACE reads, holding one entry per CDR3 protein. This sample has 1.8 million or so distinct CDR3 sequences, with 39% found just once. Sequences were obtained from blood. The receptors come from a human donor in good health.

The chain carries TRBV20-1 and TRBJ1-5; 11 nucleotides align to TRBD1. V was clipped by 6 bases and J by 1 base; unmatched bases: 5. CDR1 and CDR2 (germline): DFQATT, SNEGSKA (reference sequence). The CDR3 has 15 residues. CDR3 sequence (DNA): TGCAGTGCCTGGAGGGACAGGGGGAGCAATCAGCCCCAGCATTTT. This encodes CSAWRDRGSNQPQHF.

The V and J genes are TRBV4-1 and TRBJ1-6; TRBD1 is a possible D gene (5 bases). Trimming stripped 7 bases from V and 5 bases from J, with 15 bases between. This CDR3 region has 15 residues. The germline gives CDR1 MGHRA, CDR2 YSYEKL. Here the CDR3 DNA reads TGCGCCAGCAACCCCAGGGCGGGGGATAATTCACCCCTCCACTTT. This gives the protein CASNPRAGDNSPLHF.

This clonotype came up a few times. Germline and junction disagree at one end, which may indicate a read error. The V gene is TRBV7-2, the J gene TRBJ2-3, with TRBD2 identical over 7 bases. CDR1 and CDR2 from the germline V gene are SGHTA and FQGNSA. The CDR3 has 15 amino acids. The CDR3 spells CASSLAAINTDTQYF. CDR3 DNA: TGTGCCAGCAGCCTAGCGGCTATAAACACAGATACGCAGTATTTT. The variable domain in full, with the rest retrieved from reference TRBV7-2 and TRBJ2-3, is GAGVSQSPSNKVTEKGKDVELRCDPISGHTALYWYRQSLGQGLEFLIYFQGNSAPDKSGLPSDRFSAERTGGSVSTLTIQRTQQEDSAVYLCASSLAAINTDTQYFGPGTRLTVL.

In its sample, this clonotype was seen once. The rearrangement joins TRBV7-2 to TRBJ2-4, with TRBD1 matching over 12 bases. The CDR3 has 13 residues. V shed 5 bases and J 15 bases; nucleotides not matched to a gene: 8. Germline assignment: CDR1 SGHTA and CDR2 FQGNSA. Here the CDR3 DNA reads TGTGCCAGCAGCCAGGGACAGGGGGCTGGACTGTACTTC. Translated, it gives CASSQGQGAGLYF.

This clonotype was detected only a few times. This rearrangement joins TRBV11-3 to TRBJ1-6; D is possibly TRBD1 (6 bases). V lost 2 bases and J 9 bases, leaving 14 bases between the germline ends. CDR1 and CDR2 from the germline V gene are SGHNT and YENEEA. The CDR3 has 15 residues. Written as DNA, the CDR3 is TGTGCCAGCAGCTTATCCCTTTGGGGGGCTTCACCCCTCCACTTT. Translating gives CASSLSLWGASPLHF.

V usage is TRBV12-3 or TRBV12-4 and J usage is TRBJ1-2; 7 bases are shared with TRBD1. V lost 8 bases, J lost 0 bases, and 6 bases stayed unmatched. The CDR3 sequence is 14 residues long. This CDR3 reads CASQRQGANYGYTF. The CDR3 DNA follows: TGTGCCAGCCAAAGACAGGGAGCTAACTATGGCTACACCTTC.

This clonotype showed up just a few times. This sequence joins TRBV6-6 and TRBJ1-2, with D uncertain. Trimming stripped 4 bases from V and 1 base from J, with 19 bases between. This CDR3 contains 17 residues. The germline V gene has CDR1 MNHNY and CDR2 SVGAGI (reference sequence). The CDR3 DNA reads as TGTGCCAGCAGTTCTGGTCGGGCAGAGAACCTTAACTATGGCTACACCTTC. The encoded protein is CASSSGRAENLNYGYTF.

This clonotype was counted a few times. The chain links TRBV5-1 to TRBJ2-7; D unresolved. V was pared by 0 bases and J by 4 bases, with 14 bases between. This CDR3 spans 15 amino acids. Germline V gene lookup returns CDR1 SGHRS and CDR2 YFSETQ. CDR3 region: CASSLGDWVEYEQYF. The DNA for the CDR3 is TGCGCCAGCAGCTTGGGGGATTGGGTCGAATACGAGCAGTACTTC.

In the case of this clonotype: This could be a read error, since a much larger clone is one nucleotide away. The chain employs TRBV11-2 and TRBJ1-2, with TRBD1 matching 11 bases. The CDR3 extends over 14 amino acids. Germline V gives CDR1 SGHAT, CDR2 FQNNGV. The CDR3 sequence is CASSPRTGGYDYTF. In DNA form, the CDR3 reads TGTGCCAGCAGCCCCCGGACAGGGGGCTATGACTACACCTTC. The full variable domain, rest sourced from reference TRBV11-2 and TRBJ1-2, is EAGVAQSPRYKIIEKRQSVAFWCNPISGHATLYWYQQILGQGPKLLIQFQNNGVVDDSQLPKDRFSAERLKGVDSTLKIQPAKLEDSAVYLCASSPRTGGYDYTFGSGTRLTVV.

The rearrangement joins TRBV20-1 to TRBJ2-7; 9 nucleotides align to TRBD1. Germline V gene data show CDR1 as DFQATT and CDR2 as SNEGSKA (reference sequence). This CDR3 region has 14 residues. V shed 7 bases, J shed 2 bases, and the junction held 9 bases outside the gene matches. CDR3 nucleotides: TGCAGTGGTAGGACAGGGGTTGTCCCCTACGAGCAGTACTTC. Protein product: CSGRTGVVPYEQYF.

This chain connects TRBV12-3 or TRBV12-4 to TRBJ2-5; 7 bases agree with TRBD2. The length of the CDR3 is 16 residues. J gave up 0 bases and V 6 bases, and 10 bases lay outside the gene matches. The CDR3 region is CASRPPRGNNQETQYF. CDR3 sequence (DNA): TGTGCCAGCAGGCCACCGCGGGGGAACAACCAAGAGACCCAGTACTTC.

This clonotype was seen only a few times. The V call is TRBV10-3, the J call TRBJ2-3; TRBD1 is a possible D gene (5 bases). V lost 6 bases and J 0 bases, leaving 10 bases between the germline ends. CDR3 length equals 14 residues. Germline V gives CDR1 ENHRY, CDR2 SYGVKD. CDR3 sequence (DNA): TGTGCCATCAGGAGACAGTTAAGCACAGATACGCAGTATTTT. This codes for CAIRRQLSTDTQYF.

The rearrangement links TRBV7-3 to TRBJ2-1, with D uncertain. The length of the CDR3 is 16 residues. Germline CDR1 is SGHTA and CDR2 is FQGTGA. V was pared by 5 bases and J by 3 bases, with 17 bases between. For the CDR3, the DNA is TGTGCCAGCAGCCCCTCAGGATCTACTTTCTACAATGAGCAGTTCTTC. Its translation: CASSPSGSTFYNEQFF. Looking up the rest from reference TRBV7-3 and TRBJ2-1 gives the full variable domain: GAGVSQTPSNKVTEKGKYVELRCDPISGHTALYWYRQSLGQGPEFLIYFQGTGAADDSGLPNDRFFAVRPEGSVSTLKIQRTERGDSAVYLCASSPSGSTFYNEQFFGPGTRLTVL.

This clonotype has more than one count but fewer than ten. The rearrangement joins TRBV20-1 to TRBJ2-7; D tentatively fits TRBD1 or TRBD2 (5 bases each). The V gene lost 6 bases and the J gene lost 0 bases, with 24 bases spanning the gap. The CDR3 is made up of 17 amino acids. CDR1 and CDR2 (germline): DFQATT, SNEGSKA (reference sequence). In nucleotides, the CDR3 is TGCAGTGCCGAGGGGTCGTCAGGCAATACCGACTCCTACGAGCAGTACTTC. It translates to CSAEGSSGNTDSYEQYF.

The chain carries TRBV9 and TRBJ2-5, with 7 positions matching TRBD2. V dropped 9 bases and J dropped 1; count of bases not matched to a gene: 15. The CDR3 sequence is 16 residues long. The germline V gene has CDR1 SGDLS and CDR2 YYNGEE. CDR3: CANNPGSSGFQETQYF. The CDR3 DNA sequence: TGTGCCAACAACCCGGGGTCTAGCGGTTTCCAAGAGACCCAGTACTTC. Full variable domain (missing parts from reference TRBV9 and TRBJ2-5): DSGVTQTPKHLITATGQRVTLRCSPRSGDLSVYWYQQSLDQGLQFLIQYYNGEERAKGNILERFSAQQFPDLHSELNLSSLELGDSALYFCANNPGSSGFQETQYFGPGTRLLVL.

J is TRBJ1-5 and V is TRBV4-1; D possibly corresponds to TRBD1 (6 bases). Trimming left V 4 bases short and J 4 bases short, with 17 bases between. The CDR3 is made up of 16 amino acids. Germline values: CDR1 MGHRA, CDR2 YSYEKL. The CDR3 here is CASSLVSGGRNQPQHF. CDR3 nucleotides: TGCGCCAGCAGCCTAGTTTCTGGGGGCAGGAATCAGCCCCAGCATTTT.

V and J are TRBV20-1 and TRBJ2-1; 15 nucleotides align to TRBD2. With the DNA end fitting TRBJ2-7 better, the J assignment may be wrong. The CDR3 extends over 17 amino acids. The germline V gene encodes CDR1 DFQATT and CDR2 SNEGSKA (reference sequence). The CDR3 DNA follows: TGCAGTGCTGCCGGGACTAGCGGGGGGCACTCCTACAATGAGCAGTACTTC. Encoded protein: CSAAGTSGGHSYNEQYF.

The CDR3 DNA follows: TGTGCCAGCAGCTTAATTAGCGGGGTTGGCGATGAGCAGTTCTTC. This codes for CASSLISGVGDEQFF. The rearrangement links TRBV7-9 to TRBJ2-1, with TRBD2 matching 8 bases. Per the germline V gene, CDR1 is SEHNR and CDR2 is FQNEAQ (reference sequence). The length of the CDR3 is 15 residues. The V gene end was trimmed by 2 bases and the J gene end by 8 bases; junction bases not matched to a gene: 8.

This clonotype was picked up a small number of times. The chain recombines TRBV7-2 with TRBJ2-5; weak D call: TRBD2 (6 bases). From germline, CDR1 is SGHTA and CDR2 FQGNSA. The CDR3 has 13 residues. The germline V and J ends were trimmed by 5 bases and 5 bases, with 12 bases remaining between them. In nucleotides, the CDR3 is TGTGCCAGCAGCATGCAGGGAGGCGAGACCCAGTACTTC. Translated, it gives CASSMQGGETQYF. Complete variable domain (other parts from reference TRBV7-2 and TRBJ2-5): GAGVSQSPSNKVTEKGKDVELRCDPISGHTALYWYRQSLGQGLEFLIYFQGNSAPDKSGLPSDRFSAERTGGSVSTLTIQRTQQEDSAVYLCASSMQGGETQYFGPGTRLLVL.

The chain has TRBV3-1 and TRBJ2-3; D may be TRBD1 or TRBD2 (5 bases each). The length of the CDR3 is 14 residues. Trimming shortened V by 2 bases and J by 4 bases, and 10 bases separated the two germline ends. Germline V gene lookup returns CDR1 LGHDT and CDR2 YNNKEL (reference sequence). Here the CDR3 reads CASSQRDQPDTQYF. The CDR3 nucleotides are TGTGCCAGCAGCCAACGGGACCAACCAGATACGCAGTATTTT.

The chain joins TRBV5-1 to TRBJ2-7; possible D gene TRBD1, 5 bases. Germline CDR1 SGHRS, CDR2 YFSETQ. The CDR3 is 16 residues long. Deletions cut 7 bases from V and 1 base from J, with 21 bases between. CDR3 protein: CASSNDRLTSSYEQYF. CDR3 DNA: TGCGCCAGCTCCAATGACAGATTAACTTCTTCCTACGAGCAGTACTTC.

CDR3 residues: CASSALDSGYEQYF. The CDR3 DNA reads as TGTGCCAGCAGTGCTTTGGACAGTGGCTACGAGCAGTACTTC. The gene calls are TRBV7-6 and TRBJ2-7, with D maybe TRBD1 (6 bases). This CDR3 has 14 amino acids. The germline gives CDR1 SGHVS, CDR2 FNYEAQ. Deletions cut 6 bases from V and 3 bases from J, with 15 bases between.

In this sample, this clonotype turned up a few times. CDR3 amino acids: CASSLDREVVPQHF. The CDR3 nucleotides are TGTGCCAGCAGCTTAGACAGGGAGGTGGTGCCCCAGCATTTT. The V gene is TRBV7-2, the J gene TRBJ1-5; weak D call: TRBD1 (6 bases). This CDR3 region has 14 residues. Trimming stripped 1 base from V and 9 bases from J, with 13 bases between. CDR1 and CDR2 (germline): SGHTA, FQGNSA.

This clonotype was seen a handful of times. V usage is TRBV5-6 and J usage is TRBJ2-1, with a tentative D call TRBD1 (5 bases). V gave up 2 bases and J gave up 3 bases, with 15 bases separating them. CDR1 SGHDT and CDR2 YYEEEE come from the germline V gene. The CDR3 length is 16 residues. The CDR3 loop is CASSLTTGYLYNEQFF. DNA for the CDR3: TGTGCCAGCAGCTTAACCACAGGTTACCTCTACAATGAGCAGTTCTTC.

The J gene is TRBJ2-5, the V gene TRBV6-5, with TRBD1 matching over 8 bases. The CDR3 is 17 residues long. CDR1 and CDR2 from the germline V gene are MNHEY and SVGAGI. The V gene end was trimmed by 2 bases and the J gene end by 4 bases; junction bases not matched to a gene: 12. CDR3 sequence (DNA): TGTGCCAGCAGTTACACACCTCAGGGGGCAGGAATAGAGACCCAGTACTTC. This encodes CASSYTPQGAGIETQYF.